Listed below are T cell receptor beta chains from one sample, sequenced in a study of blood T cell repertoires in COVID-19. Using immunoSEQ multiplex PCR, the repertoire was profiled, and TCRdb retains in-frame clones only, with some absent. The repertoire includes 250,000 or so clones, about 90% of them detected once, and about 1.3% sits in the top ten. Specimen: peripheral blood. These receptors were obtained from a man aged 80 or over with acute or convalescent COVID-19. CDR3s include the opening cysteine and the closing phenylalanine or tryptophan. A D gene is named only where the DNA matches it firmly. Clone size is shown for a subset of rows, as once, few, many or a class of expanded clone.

CASSFGIGDEQFF	TGTGCCAGCAGTTTCGGGATTGGCGATGAGCAGTTCTTC	TRBJ2-1	TRBV12-3/TRBV12-4	.	.
CASSTPGLAGAGYNEQFF	TGTGCCAGCAGCACCCCGGGACTAGCGGGAGCCGGCTACAATGAGCAGTTCTTC	TRBJ2-1	TRBV5-4	TRBD2	.
CASSSLYNSPLHF	TGTGCCAGCAGTTCTCTCTATAATTCACCCCTCCACTTT	TRBJ1-6	TRBV27	.	.
CASSGGLGYTEAFF	TGTGCCAGCAGCGGGGGGTTGGGTTACACTGAAGCTTTCTTT	TRBJ1-1	TRBV5-8	.	.
CASSLSQGTLFGYTF	TGTGCCAGCAGTTTAAGTCAGGGTACCTTATTTGGCTACACCTTC	TRBJ1-2	TRBV28	.	once
CASSRTGGGNTEAFF	TGCGCCAGCAGCCGGACAGGAGGGGGCAACACTGAAGCTTTCTTT	TRBJ1-1	TRBV5-1	TRBD1	.
CASRLDRNTEAFF	TGCGCCAGCAGACTCGACAGGAACACTGAAGCTTTCTTT	TRBJ1-1	TRBV5-1	.	.
CASSLEIRRGPTGELFF	TGTGCCAGCAGCTTAGAAATTCGGAGGGGGCCCACCGGGGAGCTGTTTTTT	TRBJ2-2	TRBV11-2	.	.
CASSLGDRVKNEKLFF	TGTGCCAGCAGCTTAGGGGACAGGGTCAAAAATGAAAAACTGTTTTTT	TRBJ1-4	TRBV7-2	TRBD1	.
CASSKDAGFGYGYTF	TGTGCCAGCAGCAAAGACGCGGGCTTTGGGTATGGCTACACCTTC	TRBJ1-2	TRBV21-1	.	.
CASSLESIRGDYGYTF	TGCGCCAGCAGCTTGGAGTCGATCAGGGGGGACTATGGCTACACCTTC	TRBJ1-2	TRBV5-1	TRBD1	.
CASSLAEYPGNEQFF	TGTGCCAGCAGCTTAGCGGAGTACCCCGGCAATGAGCAGTTCTTC	TRBJ2-1	TRBV7-9	.	once
CASRDRGGVYNEQFF	TGTGCCAGTAGAGACAGGGGAGGGGTATACAATGAGCAGTTCTTC	TRBJ2-1	TRBV19	.	.
CASSIYGQNSNQPQHF	TGTGCCAGTAGTATATATGGGCAGAATAGCAATCAGCCCCAGCATTTT	TRBJ1-5	TRBV19	.	.
CASSSDRATDTQYF	TGCGCCAGCAGCTCGGACAGGGCTACGGATACGCAGTATTTT	TRBJ2-3	TRBV5-1	TRBD1	.
CASSLGGFANTEAFF	TGTGCCAGCAGTTTAGGGGGGTTCGCGAACACTGAAGCTTTCTTT	TRBJ1-1	TRBV27	.	.
CATSLYNLLNTGELFF	TGTGCCACCTCACTATACAACCTTTTGAACACCGGGGAGCTGTTTTTT	TRBJ2-2	TRBV15	.	.
CASSFGGRFTDTQYF	TGTGCCAGCAGTTTCGGGGGTCGATTCACAGATACGCAGTATTTT	TRBJ2-3	TRBV28	.	.
CASSLFGTSNEQFF	TGTGCCAGCAGCTTATTCGGGACTTCAAATGAGCAGTTCTTC	TRBJ2-1	TRBV6-5	.	.
CASSVSGIRTGELFF	TGTGCCAGCAGCGTTTCCGGGATTAGGACCGGGGAGCTGTTTTTT	TRBJ2-2	TRBV14	.	.
CASSLVRRETNEKLFF	TGTGCCAGCAGCTTGGTCCGCAGGGAAACTAATGAAAAACTGTTTTTT	TRBJ1-4	TRBV5-5	.	.
CASSKEEIQVPNEKLFF	TGTGCCAGCAGCAAAGAAGAGATACAGGTCCCTAATGAAAAACTGTTTTTT	TRBJ1-4	TRBV21-1	.	.
CASSYSSGLTQYF	TGTGCCAGCAGTTACTCCAGCGGCCTGACCCAGTACTTC	TRBJ2-5	TRBV6-2/TRBV6-3	.	.
CASSPDRETQYF	TGTGCCAGCAGTCCCGACAGAGAGACCCAGTACTTC	TRBJ2-5	TRBV28	.	.
CASSFSTGGINSPLHF	TGCGCCAGCAGCTTCTCGACAGGGGGTATTAATTCACCCCTCCACTTT	TRBJ1-6	TRBV5-1	TRBD1	.
CASSFTTGLETQYF	TGTGCCAGCAGCTTTACGACAGGGCTAGAGACCCAGTACTTC	TRBJ2-5	TRBV5-6	TRBD1	.
CASSLGTSGVETQYF	TGTGCCAGCAGCTTAGGGACTAGCGGGGTTGAGACCCAGTACTTC	TRBJ2-5	TRBV11-2	TRBD2	.